Presented here are 5 T cell receptor beta chains from one specimen sequenced in a study of T cell repertoires in cytomegalovirus infection. The antigens these receptors bind are not known. TCRdb reprocessed the reads via MiXCR and lists one record per CDR3 protein. The sample carries over 100,000 distinct CDR3 sequences, around 30% recorded once. Source: CD8+ T cells from cultured PBMCs, taken from culture after CMV antigen stimulation. These TCRs come from a human donor in good health (CMV status not recorded). Some clones in this sample may be carry-over from other donors' samples.

This clonotype was found many times. The CDR3 is CASSDPRTGGFTTAFF. The CDR3 region has the DNA TGTGCCAGCAGCGACCCCAGGACAGGGGGCTTCACGACCGCTTTCTTT. This chain uses TRBV9 with TRBJ1-1, with 11 bases that match TRBD1. J was trimmed by 11 bases and V by 3 bases; bases with no gene match: 15. This CDR3 has 16 amino acids. Germline-derived CDR1 and CDR2 are SGDLS and YYNGEE.

The J gene is TRBJ1-1, the V gene TRBV15; D ambiguous. Germline CDR1 is LNHNV and CDR2 is YYDKDF (reference sequence). This CDR3 is built from 16 residues. V was pared by 1 base and J by 0 bases, with 12 bases between. CDR3 protein: CATSRGWGIMNTEAFF. The CDR3 DNA reads TGTGCCACCAGCAGAGGGTGGGGAATTATGAACACTGAAGCTTTCTTT.

This clonotype was picked up one time. The rearrangement joins TRBV5-5 to TRBJ2-7; TRBD1 agrees at 7 bases. Unmatched junction bases numbered 7, after V lost 2 bases and J lost 5 bases. CDR1 and CDR2 (germline): SGHKS, YYEKEE (reference sequence). CDR3 length equals 14 residues. The CDR3 nucleotides are TGTGCCAGCAGCTTTGACAGGGTCGAACACGAGCAGTACTTC. It specifies CASSFDRVEHEQYF.

The V gene is TRBV6-5, the J gene TRBJ1-2, with D possibly TRBD1 on 5 matching bases. The CDR3 is 15 residues long. Trimming stripped 0 bases from V and 1 base from J, with 9 bases between. CDR1 and CDR2 from the germline V gene are MNHEY and SVGAGI. CDR3 sequence reads: CASSYSPTVNYGYTF. In DNA form, the CDR3 reads TGTGCCAGCAGTTACTCGCCGACAGTTAACTATGGCTACACCTTC.

This clonotype was seen at least ten times. The rearrangement uses TRBV5-4 and TRBJ2-1; no reliable D call. V was pared by 4 bases and J by 7 bases, with 18 bases between. Germline assignment: CDR1 SGHNT and CDR2 YYREEE (reference sequence). This CDR3 contains 15 residues. The CDR3 protein is CASSPDGFPRNEQFF. The CDR3 nucleotides read TGTGCCAGCAGCCCGGACGGCTTCCCTAGAAATGAGCAGTTCTTC.